The rows below give T cell receptor beta chains drawn from one sample of a study of blood T cell repertoires in COVID-19. Assay used: immunoSEQ multiplex PCR; TCRdb lists only in-frame clones, some missing. Counted here are about 82,000 clones, just under 80% occurring once; the ten biggest clones make up just over 35%. The sequencing sample was made of peripheral blood. These receptor sequences come from a man aged 55 to 70 with COVID-19, enrolled during active disease. The CDR3 runs from the conserved cysteine through the conserved F or W. A D gene is named only where the DNA matches it firmly.

d_gene	v_gene	j_gene	CDR3aa
TRBD1	TRBV9	TRBJ2-7	CASSYGQGAYEQYF
.	TRBV15	TRBJ1-5	CATSRVRRLVSNQPQHF
.	TRBV3-1/TRBV3-2	TRBJ2-7	CASSQDVTGNTGEQYF
TRBD2	TRBV29-1	TRBJ2-1	CSVLAGGLDNEQFF
.	TRBV7-2	TRBJ1-3	CASSLAYPDRFSGNTIYF
.	TRBV5-1	TRBJ1-5	CASSPGDTNQPQHF
TRBD1	TRBV7-2	TRBJ2-3	CASSLWQGATDTQYF
.	TRBV2	TRBJ2-7	CASRPTFSYEQYF
.	TRBV4-2	TRBJ2-5	CASSQRAAQAPPETQYF
.	TRBV19	TRBJ1-2	CASSRDFRGYTF
.	TRBV9	TRBJ2-3	CASSGRLKGRDTQYF
.	TRBV5-1	TRBJ1-1	CASSFSGRATEAFF
TRBD1	TRBV9	TRBJ1-2	CASSGTGSGYTF
.	TRBV7-9	TRBJ2-3	CASSLEGSTDTQYF
.	TRBV9	TRBJ2-7	CASSDGNEQYF
TRBD1	TRBV27	TRBJ1-6	CASGDRGGISPLHF
TRBD1	TRBV5-1	TRBJ2-7	CASSSTGTGNYEQYF
.	TRBV5-4	TRBJ1-2	CASSGTDRTWSNYGYTF
.	TRBV5-1	TRBJ2-5	CASSPTGGPRGETQYF
.	TRBV2	TRBJ2-1	CASSEGLVENEQFF
.	TRBV5-6	TRBJ1-6	CASSRARGPLHF
.	TRBV7-2	TRBJ2-2	CASSASWRPGWTGELFF
.	TRBV19	TRBJ2-7	CASRPAKMSDEQYF
.	TRBV6-5	TRBJ1-3	CASRDRKPGNTIYF
TRBD2	TRBV11-2	TRBJ2-7	CASSLTGTSGYEQYF
TRBD2	TRBV2	TRBJ2-3	CASGASGLYTDTQYF
.	TRBV3-1/TRBV3-2	TRBJ1-1	CASSQTPQNTEAFF
.	TRBV5-1	TRBJ2-7	CASSSQGGRGAIF
.	TRBV5-6	TRBJ1-6	CASSLDRASPLHF
TRBD2	TRBV7-2	TRBJ2-1	CASSGGPSGRGWNEQFF
.	TRBV30	TRBJ2-5	CAISGAQETQYF
.	TRBV6-5	TRBJ2-5	CASSYSLAEQETQYF
TRBD1	TRBV5-1	TRBJ2-1	CASSGPGQLYNEQFF
TRBD1	TRBV4-1	TRBJ2-7	CASSQPGQGAYEQYF
.	TRBV5-6	TRBJ1-3	CASSAPGNTIYF
.	TRBV12-3/TRBV12-4	TRBJ2-1	CASSFHGDNEQFF
TRBD1	TRBV7-3	TRBJ2-2	CASSSTRDRRNTGELFF
.	TRBV9	TRBJ1-2	CASSGPGRANYGYTF
TRBD2	TRBV27	TRBJ2-5	CASGPGRGQETQYF
TRBD2	TRBV9	TRBJ2-1	CASSVDSGMGNEQFF
.	TRBV7-2	TRBJ1-4	CASSFGGSNEKLFF
TRBD1	TRBV11-2	TRBJ2-6	CASSFFPRTGVGANVLTF
TRBD1	TRBV29-1	TRBJ2-3	CSVESAGGTTQYF